The rows below give T cell receptor beta chains drawn from one sample of a study of blood T cell repertoires in COVID-19. Measured with immunoSEQ multiplex PCR; TCRdb has only the in-frame clones, and not every one. Here the sample spans about 190,000 clones, 90% being singletons. Sequenced input: peripheral blood. The source is a middle-aged man with acute or convalescent COVID-19. Each CDR3 is given with its conserved first and last residue. D genes are given only for firm matches. Clone size appears in some rows only: once, few, many, or a class for an expanded clone.

abundance	len	v_gene	j_gene	d_gene	CDR3aa	CDR3nt
once	13	TRBV12-3/TRBV12-4	TRBJ2-7	.	CASSLGEGYEQYF	TGTGCCAGCAGTTTAGGCGAGGGCTACGAGCAGTACTTC
once	17	TRBV4-1	TRBJ2-7	TRBD1	CASSQEHGTGGSYEQYF	TGCGCCAGCAGCCAAGAGCATGGGACAGGGGGCTCCTACGAGCAGTACTTC
few	15	TRBV4-3	TRBJ1-2	.	CASSQDKGKSYGYTF	TGCGCCAGCAGCCAAGACAAGGGGAAGTCCTATGGCTACACCTTC
.	14	TRBV27	TRBJ2-7	.	CASSLASLGYEQYF	TGTGCCAGCAGTTTAGCCTCCCTAGGATACGAGCAGTACTTC
.	13	TRBV19	TRBJ1-1	.	CASRPRQNTEAFF	TGTGCCAGTAGGCCCAGACAGAACACTGAAGCTTTCTTT
.	14	TRBV7-9	TRBJ2-1	.	CASSLAGGPYEQFF	TGTGCCAGCAGCTTAGCGGGGGGGCCCTATGAGCAGTTCTTC
.	13	TRBV6-5	TRBJ1-1	.	CASSTQGSTEAFF	TGTGCCAGCAGTACCCAGGGATCGACTGAAGCTTTCTTT
.	19	TRBV9	TRBJ2-1	TRBD2	CASSVGTSGSFVPRYEQFF	TGTGCCAGCAGCGTAGGGACTAGCGGGAGTTTCGTCCCAAGGTATGAGCAGTTCTTC
.	15	TRBV28	TRBJ2-3	.	CASSFDGRSTDTQYF	TGTGCCAGCAGTTTTGACGGGAGAAGCACAGATACGCAGTATTTT
.	17	TRBV21-1	TRBJ1-6	.	CASSENRTESVNSPLHF	TGTGCCAGCAGCGAAAACAGAACAGAAAGTGTCAATTCACCCCTCCACTTT
.	16	TRBV4-1	TRBJ2-2	.	CASSQGVSWRGGELFF	TGCGCCAGCAGCCAAGGAGTCTCGTGGCGAGGCGGGGAGCTGTTTTTT
.	14	TRBV5-1	TRBJ1-4	.	CASSLRGGDEKLFF	TGCGCCAGCAGCTTACGGGGGGGAGATGAAAAACTGTTTTTT
.	16	TRBV5-1	TRBJ2-3	TRBD2	CASSLAGLAGGETQYF	TGCGCCAGCAGCTTGGCGGGACTAGCGGGGGGTGAGACGCAGTATTTT
.	15	TRBV6-5	TRBJ2-2	TRBD2	CASRPTGTRSGELFF	TGTGCCAGCAGGCCTACCGGGACTAGGTCCGGGGAGCTGTTTTTT
.	15	TRBV7-9	TRBJ1-4	TRBD1	CASSPPGTGHEKLFF	TGTGCCAGCAGCCCCCCCGGGACAGGACATGAAAAACTGTTTTTT
.	14	TRBV7-2	TRBJ2-2	.	CASRPAGYGGELFF	TGTGCCAGCAGACCGGCAGGGTACGGCGGGGAGCTGTTTTTT
.	15	TRBV25-1	TRBJ1-6	TRBD1	CASSDPGQGRSPLHF	TGTGCCAGCAGTGATCCCGGACAGGGACGTTCACCCCTCCACTTT
.	23	TRBV27	TRBJ2-1	TRBD2	CASSPLRGSRLAGEALGDNEQFF	TGTGCCAGCAGTCCCCTCCGGGGGTCCCGACTAGCGGGAGAAGCTCTAGGTGACAATGAGCAGTTCTTC
.	16	TRBV5-5	TRBJ2-7	TRBD2	CASSLGEIAGGYEQYF	TGTGCCAGCAGCTTGGGGGAAATAGCGGGAGGCTACGAGCAGTACTTC
.	17	TRBV14	TRBJ1-6	.	CASSQGPGRSWNSPLHF	TGTGCCAGCAGCCAAGGGCCTGGCCGGAGCTGGAATTCACCCCTCCACTTT
.	13	TRBV6-2/TRBV6-3	TRBJ1-1	.	CASSYQLNTEAFF	TGTGCCAGCAGTTACCAATTGAACACTGAAGCTTTCTTT
.	13	TRBV18	TRBJ2-7	.	CASSPAGGGEQYF	TGTGCCAGCTCACCGGCAGGGGGAGGCGAGCAGTACTTC
.	14	TRBV28	TRBJ1-2	.	CASSPGTHNYGYTF	TGTGCCAGCAGTCCGGGGACACATAACTATGGCTACACCTTC
.	17	TRBV15	TRBJ2-1	.	CATSRTLGLSSYNEQFF	TGTGCCACCAGCAGGACATTGGGCCTGAGCTCCTACAATGAGCAGTTCTTC
.	15	TRBV7-2	TRBJ2-4	.	CASSLGGLAKNIQYF	TGTGCCAGCAGCTTAGGCGGGTTAGCCAAAAACATTCAGTACTTC
.	13	TRBV27	TRBJ1-5	.	CASSLSGRQPQHF	TGTGCCAGCAGTCTCTCAGGGCGTCAGCCCCAGCATTTT